This is a list of T cell receptor beta chains from one sample in a study of blood T cells in healthy people across ages. TCRdb re-called the 5' RACE reads with MiXCR, one entry per CDR3 protein. The sample contains approximately 810,000 distinct CDR3 sequences, 25% to 35% of which appear only once. The sequencing sample was made of blood. The receptors here all came from a woman aged 80 or over in good health. Both conserved end residues are part of each CDR3. The D gene is left open where the match is weak. Clone sizes are given selectively: once, few, many, or a class where the clone is expanded.

abundance	j_gene	v_gene	d_gene	CDR3nt	CDR3aa
many	TRBJ2-7	TRBV6-5	TRBD1	TGTGCCAGCAGGGGACAGGGGCACCACGAGCAGTACTTC	CASRGQGHHEQYF
NA	TRBJ1-4	TRBV18	TRBD1	TGTGCCAGCCGCAGGGGGTCAAATGAAAAACTGTTTTTT	CASRRGSNEKLFF
many	TRBJ2-7	TRBV7-2	TRBD1	TGTGCCAGCAGACAGGGGGCGGAGGACGAGCAGTACTTC	CASRQGAEDEQYF
few	TRBJ1-2	TRBV7-2	NA	TGTGCCAGCAGCTTAGTGAACAAGGATGGCTACACCTTC	CASSLVNKDGYTF
NA	TRBJ1-2	TRBV5-1	NA	TGCGCCAGCAGCTCAACAGGGAGGGAATATGGCTACACCTTC	CASSSTGREYGYTF
once	TRBJ2-3	TRBV12-3/TRBV12-4	NA	TGTGCCAGCAGTTTGGGACGGGTGAGCACAGATATGGAATATTTT	CASSLGRVSTDMEYF
once	TRBJ2-7	TRBV20-1	NA	TGCAGTGCTGAGGGCCTTTGGGACTCCTACGAGCAGTACTTC	CSAEGLWDSYEQYF
many	TRBJ2-1	TRBV2	TRBD2	TGTGCCAGCAGCGGACTAGCGGGGAGGAACAATGAGCAGTTCTTC	CASSGLAGRNNEQFF
many	TRBJ1-5	TRBV20-1	NA	TGCAGTGCTAGAGATCTTGCAGGACCTAGCAATCAGCCCCAGCATTTT	CSARDLAGPSNQPQHF
NA	TRBJ2-4	TRBV19	NA	TGTGCCAGTAGTATCGGGGGACAGAAAAACATTCAGTACTTC	CASSIGGQKNIQYF
NA	TRBJ1-5	TRBV30	NA	TGTGCCTGGACCAAGACAGGATACAATCAGCCCCAGCATTTT	CAWTKTGYNQPQHF
NA	TRBJ2-3	TRBV21-1	NA	TGTGCCAGCGGCGGGGACAGCCAGGGAAGGGGTAGCATAGATACGCAGTATTTT	CASGGDSQGRGSIDTQYF
few	TRBJ1-5	TRBV24-1	TRBD1	TGTGCCACCAGTCCGGGACAGGGGACCAATCAGCCCCAGCATTTT	CATSPGQGTNQPQHF
many	TRBJ2-7	TRBV20-1	NA	TGCAGTGCGCACAGGGGACTTGGGCGCGAGCAGTACTTC	CSAHRGLGREQYF
few	TRBJ1-5	TRBV7-8	NA	TGTGCCAGCAGCTTAGTGGAAAGCAATCAGCCCCAGCATTTT	CASSLVESNQPQHF
few	TRBJ1-1	TRBV7-2	TRBD1	TGTGCCAGCAGCGCCAGAGGAGGGACAGGGGGCTTGAACACTGAAGCTTTCTTT	CASSARGGTGGLNTEAFF
NA	TRBJ1-1	TRBV6-2/TRBV6-3	NA	TGTGCCAGCAGTTACTCGAACGGGGGATGGCTGAACACTGAAGCTTTCTTT	CASSYSNGGWLNTEAFF
few	TRBJ2-5	TRBV11-3	NA	TGTGCCAGCAGCCCCGGCACGTCGACCCTTTACCAAGAGACCCAGTACTTC	CASSPGTSTLYQETQYF
few	TRBJ1-2	TRBV7-2	TRBD1	TGTGCCAGCAGCCCCTCCGGGACAGGGGGCGCCCGTAATGGCTACACCTTC	CASSPSGTGGARNGYTF
NA	TRBJ1-2	TRBV4-3	TRBD1	TGCGCCAGCAGCGGACGTACAGGGGACCATGGCTACACCTTC	CASSGRTGDHGYTF
many	TRBJ1-1	TRBV6-5	NA	TGTGCCAGCAGTTACTCGCAGGTGAACACTGAAGCTTTCTTT	CASSYSQVNTEAFF
few	TRBJ2-1	TRBV20-1	TRBD2	TGCAGTGCTACCGATAAAACGGGGGGGCCGGGCAATGAGCAGTTCTTC	CSATDKTGGPGNEQFF
once	TRBJ2-7	TRBV7-2	TRBD2	TGTGCCAGCACCATGGGACTAGCGGGGGAGCAGTACTTC	CASTMGLAGEQYF
many	TRBJ2-5	TRBV5-1	TRBD2	TGCGCCAGCAGCTCCGGACTAGCGGGGGTAGAGACCCAGTACTTC	CASSSGLAGVETQYF
NA	TRBJ1-1	TRBV11-2	NA	TGTGCCAGCAACCCGTACAGGAACACTGAAGCTTTCTTT	CASNPYRNTEAFF
many	TRBJ2-7	TRBV29-1	TRBD1	TGCAGCGTCTACGAGACAGGGAGAAGTAGGCACGAGCAGTACTTC	CSVYETGRSRHEQYF
NA	TRBJ2-1	TRBV20-1	NA	TGCAGTGCTAGAGACGGGCGAGGATGTAGTAATGAGCAGTTCTTC	CSARDGRGCSNEQFF
NA	TRBJ2-4	TRBV29-1	TRBD2	TGCAGCGTTGTTGGAGCGGGATCGAAAAACATTCAGTACTTC	CSVVGAGSKNIQYF
NA	TRBJ2-3	TRBV28	NA	TGTGCCAGCAACCGGGCTGGGGCCTTTAGCACAGATACGCAGTATTTT	CASNRAGAFSTDTQYF
NA	TRBJ2-1	TRBV7-2	TRBD2	TGTGCCAGCAGCCCCGGGACTAGAGGTGAGCAGTTCTTC	CASSPGTRGEQFF
NA	TRBJ1-4	TRBV7-6	TRBD1	TGTGCCAGCGGACCGGGACAGGGTAATGAAAAACTGTTTTTT	CASGPGQGNEKLFF
NA	TRBJ2-2	TRBV12-3/TRBV12-4	TRBD1	TGTGCCAGCAGGGACGCCGGACAGGGGGCGATCGGGGAGCGGTTTTTT	CASRDAGQGAIGERFF
NA	TRBJ2-1	TRBV5-1	NA	TGCGCCAGCAGCTCGGGGGGCAGGGATCTCAATGAGCAGTTCTTC	CASSSGGRDLNEQFF
many	TRBJ2-5	TRBV6-2/TRBV6-3	NA	TGTGCCAGCAGTGGATGGAGGGCAGAGACCCAGTACTTC	CASSGWRAETQYF
NA	TRBJ2-3	TRBV12-3/TRBV12-4	NA	TGTGCCAGCACCTCGCAGGGCGCTAGCACAGATACGCAGTATTTT	CASTSQGASTDTQYF
few	TRBJ2-5	TRBV6-5	TRBD2	TGTGCCAGCAACCCTAGCGGGGGGCTTCAAGAGACCCAGTACTTC	CASNPSGGLQETQYF
many	TRBJ2-5	TRBV7-2	TRBD2	TGTGCCAGCAGCTTAGGTCTAGCGGGGAGGGAGACCCAGTACTTC	CASSLGLAGRETQYF
few	TRBJ2-1	TRBV5-4	NA	TGTGCCAGCAGCCGGGACCCGGACAATGAGCAGTTCTTC	CASSRDPDNEQFF
few	TRBJ1-6	TRBV15	NA	TGTGCCACCTCAGGGACAAGCTCCTATAATTCACCCCTCCACTTT	CATSGTSSYNSPLHF
NA	TRBJ1-6	TRBV20-1	NA	TGCAGTGCTAGAGAGCGGAGCTCCTATAATTCACCCCTCCACTTT	CSARERSSYNSPLHF
NA	TRBJ2-5	TRBV7-3	TRBD2	TGTGCCAGCAGCTCCCTAGCGGGCGAGGCCCAGTACTTC	CASSSLAGEAQYF
many	TRBJ2-1	TRBV12-3/TRBV12-4	NA	TGTGCCAGCAGTTTAGATACAGGGACGTACAATGAGCAGTTCTTC	CASSLDTGTYNEQFF